The source of this T cell receptor beta chain is a study of CD8 T cells in ankylosing spondylitis. Broader study findings: Matched synovial fluid from ankylosing spondylitis patients was reported to be enriched for disease-linked clones. Past studies reported some motif variants in reactive arthritis synovial fluid and blood. A TCR beta motif of eight highly homologous variants appeared characteristic of ankylosing spondylitis blood.

Making the TCR beta libraries involved quantitative 5'-RACE with molecular barcodes. TCRdb redid the calling of the 5' RACE reads with MiXCR, one entry per CDR3 protein. Found here are about 220,000 distinct CDR3 sequences, approximately 7.3% of them singletons; the top ten hold approximately 14%. This clonotype appeared many times. Its cognate antigen is unknown. The CDR3 covers 13 residues. V gave up 2 bases and J gave up 6 bases, with 11 bases separating them. Germline-derived CDR1 and CDR2 are MNHEY and SVGAGI. J is TRBJ2-7 and V is TRBV6-5; a possible D gene is TRBD2 (6 bases). The receptor comes from a male donor with ankylosing spondylitis. Specimen: blood, either unsorted or a sorted T cell fraction (not recorded which). DNA of the CDR3: TGTGCCAGCAGTTACGGGACTGCTCGCGAGCAGTACTTC. Residues: CASSYGTAREQYF.